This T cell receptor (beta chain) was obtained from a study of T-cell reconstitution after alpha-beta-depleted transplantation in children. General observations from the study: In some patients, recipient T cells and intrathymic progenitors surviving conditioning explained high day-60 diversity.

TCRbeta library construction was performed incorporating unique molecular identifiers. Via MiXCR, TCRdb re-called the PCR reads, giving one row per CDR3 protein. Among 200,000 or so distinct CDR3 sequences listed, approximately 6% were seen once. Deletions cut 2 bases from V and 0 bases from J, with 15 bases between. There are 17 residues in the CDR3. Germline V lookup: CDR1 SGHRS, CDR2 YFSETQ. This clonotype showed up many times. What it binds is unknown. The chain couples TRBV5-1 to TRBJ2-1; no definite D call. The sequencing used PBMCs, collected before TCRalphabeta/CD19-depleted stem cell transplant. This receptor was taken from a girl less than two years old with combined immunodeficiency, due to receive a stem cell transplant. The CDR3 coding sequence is TGCGCCAGCAGCTTTTCGTACAGTCTTAGCTCCTACAATGAGCAGTTCTTC. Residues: CASSFSYSLSSYNEQFF.